This TCR beta chain was identified during a study of response to subunit inactivated influenza vaccine. From the RT-PCR reads, TCRdb called clonotypes with MiXCR, one entry per CDR3 protein. The table shows about 540,000 distinct CDR3 sequences, with roughly 25% occurring only once. Trimming cost V 0 bases and J 4 bases, with 9 bases left between them. The CDR3 covers 14 residues. From germline, CDR1 is MGHRA and CDR2 YSYEKL. These data were also reused for a study on T cells expressing NK-cell markers. This second report adds: UMIs accompanied the 5'RACE template switching by which TCR beta cDNA was made. No clear determination of HCMV specificity was made for expanded NKG2C+ T cell clones.

The material sequenced was CD4+ T cells sorted from PBMCs, taken about 12 days after vaccination. The chain employs TRBV4-1 and TRBJ2-5; no clear D. This TCR derives from a man aged 50-60 years who received an inactivated influenza vaccine. The CDR3 DNA is TGCGCCAGCAGCCAAGATCGGCGTTCAGAGACCCAGTACTTC. Translation gives CASSQDRRSETQYF.